These 11 T cell receptor beta chains were sequenced from one sample in a study of blood T cell repertoires in COVID-19. Data came from immunoSEQ multiplex PCR; TCRdb stores just in-frame clones and leaves some out. In the table there are under 200,000 clones, around four fifths of which are singletons. Sequencing was done on a sample of peripheral blood. The receptors here all came from a woman between 65 and 79 years old who had recovered from COVID-19.

This chain links TRBV7-9 with TRBJ2-5, with 7 bases aligning to TRBD1. The CDR3 contains 14 residues. Germline assignment: CDR1 SEHNR and CDR2 FQNEAQ (reference sequence). V was pared by 5 bases and J by 5 bases, with 8 bases of the junction left unmatched. The CDR3 is CASSTLDRVETQYF. The CDR3 DNA sequence: TGTGCCAGCAGCACCCTCGACAGGGTTGAGACCCAGTACTTC.

The V and J genes are TRBV27 and TRBJ2-2; D unresolved. V was clipped by 1 base and J by 6 bases, with 9 bases between them. The CDR3 spans 14 residues. CDR1 and CDR2 from the germline V gene are MNHEY and SMNVEV (reference sequence). Written as DNA, the CDR3 is TGTGCCAGCAGTTTATTTCGATCGGCCGGGGAGCTGTTTTTT. Amino acids: CASSLFRSAGELFF.

The V and J genes are TRBV27 and TRBJ1-1, with a tentative D call TRBD1 (5 bases). The germline V gene has CDR1 MNHEY and CDR2 SMNVEV (reference sequence). Trimming left V 1 base short and J 5 bases short, with 11 bases between. The CDR3 is made up of 14 amino acids. In nucleotides, the CDR3 is TGTGCCAGCAGTTTATACCCTGGACAAACTGAAGCTTTCTTT. This encodes CASSLYPGQTEAFF.

This chain joins TRBV18 and TRBJ1-3, with TRBD1 identical over 8 bases. The CDR3 loop spans 15 amino acids. J gave up 4 bases and V 3 bases, and 5 bases lay outside the gene matches. Germline V gene lookup returns CDR1 KGHSH and CDR2 LQKENI. This chain's CDR3 is CASSPTGQGGNTIYF. The CDR3 DNA follows: TGTGCCAGCTCACCTACCGGACAGGGCGGAAACACCATATATTTT.

This clone was recorded once. This sequence joins TRBV27 and TRBJ2-7; perhaps TRBD1 as D (6 bases). Deletions cut 3 bases from V and 3 bases from J, with 12 bases between. This CDR3 is built from 14 residues. Germline V gene data show CDR1 as MNHEY and CDR2 as SMNVEV (reference sequence). This chain's CDR3 is CASSFGQSNYEQYF. In nucleotides, the CDR3 is TGTGCCAGCAGTTTTGGACAGTCGAACTACGAGCAGTACTTC.

The table lists this clone with a count of one. The chain links TRBV19 to TRBJ1-1, with 7 bases identical to TRBD1. The trim removed 5 bases at V and 3 bases at J, leaving 9 bases unmatched. CDR1 is LNHDA, CDR2 SQIVND, per germline (reference sequence). The CDR3 loop spans 15 amino acids. The CDR3 spells CASSVVGRGDTEAFF. DNA for the CDR3: TGTGCCAGTAGTGTGGTGGGCAGGGGGGACACTGAAGCTTTCTTT.

The V call is TRBV2, the J call TRBJ1-5; TRBD1 agrees at 10 bases. The CDR3 extends over 15 amino acids. Germline V gene data show CDR1 as SNHLY and CDR2 as FYNNEI. J lost 2 bases, V lost 7 bases, and 5 bases had no gene match. CDR3 protein: CASTQTGGGNQPQHF. CDR3 coding DNA: TGTGCCAGCACCCAGACAGGGGGCGGCAATCAGCCCCAGCATTTT. The variable domain in full, completed from reference TRBV2 and TRBJ1-5, reads EPEVTQTPSHQVTQMGQEVILRCVPISNHLYFYWYRQILGQKVEFLVSFYNNEISEKSEIFDDQFSVERPDGSNFTLKIRSTKLEDSAMYFCASTQTGGGNQPQHFGDGTRLSIL.

This clone was seen just once. The CDR3 DNA is TGTGCCAGCACTAGGTGGCGCGCCGGGGAGCTGTTTTTT. Its protein is CASTRWRAGELFF. The V and J genes are TRBV9 and TRBJ2-2, with unresolved D. Germline-derived CDR1 and CDR2 are SGDLS and YYNGEE. Between the trimmed V and J ends, which lost 6 bases and 6 bases, there was a span of 12 bases. This CDR3 is built from 13 residues. Full variable domain (remainder filled in from reference TRBV9 and TRBJ2-2): DSGVTQTPKHLITATGQRVTLRCSPRSGDLSVYWYQQSLDQGLQFLIQYYNGEERAKGNILERFSAQQFPDLHSELNLSSLELGDSALYFCASTRWRAGELFFGEGSRLTVL.

The chain links TRBV11-3 to TRBJ2-1, with 12 bases identical to TRBD2. The CDR3 totals 17 residues. Germline CDR1 is SGHNT and CDR2 is YENEEA. V lost 3 bases and J lost 10; bases outside the gene matches: 13. The CDR3 loop is CASSLTSGGYMGWEQFF. In DNA, the CDR3 is TGTGCCAGCAGCTTGACTAGCGGGGGATATATGGGTTGGGAGCAGTTCTTC.

Only a few counts were recorded for this clone. The rearrangement uses TRBV7-2 and TRBJ1-5; 7 bases match TRBD1. With 5 bases clipped from V and 6 bases from J, the junction kept 4 bases outside the gene matches. The CDR3 sequence is 13 residues long. Per the germline V gene, CDR1 is SGHTA and CDR2 is FQGNSA. Written as DNA, the CDR3 is TGTGCCAGCAGCGTTCGGGACAGTCAGCCCCAGCATTTT. This sequence encodes CASSVRDSQPQHF.

The rearrangement uses TRBV28 and TRBJ1-4; perhaps TRBD1 as D (5 bases). The CDR3 consists of 11 residues. The V gene lost 8 bases and the J gene lost 7 bases, with 8 bases spanning the gap. CDR1 and CDR2 (germline): MDHEN, SYDVKM. The CDR3: CASRRGEKLFF. CDR3 coding DNA: TGTGCCAGCCGAAGGGGTGAAAAACTGTTTTTT.